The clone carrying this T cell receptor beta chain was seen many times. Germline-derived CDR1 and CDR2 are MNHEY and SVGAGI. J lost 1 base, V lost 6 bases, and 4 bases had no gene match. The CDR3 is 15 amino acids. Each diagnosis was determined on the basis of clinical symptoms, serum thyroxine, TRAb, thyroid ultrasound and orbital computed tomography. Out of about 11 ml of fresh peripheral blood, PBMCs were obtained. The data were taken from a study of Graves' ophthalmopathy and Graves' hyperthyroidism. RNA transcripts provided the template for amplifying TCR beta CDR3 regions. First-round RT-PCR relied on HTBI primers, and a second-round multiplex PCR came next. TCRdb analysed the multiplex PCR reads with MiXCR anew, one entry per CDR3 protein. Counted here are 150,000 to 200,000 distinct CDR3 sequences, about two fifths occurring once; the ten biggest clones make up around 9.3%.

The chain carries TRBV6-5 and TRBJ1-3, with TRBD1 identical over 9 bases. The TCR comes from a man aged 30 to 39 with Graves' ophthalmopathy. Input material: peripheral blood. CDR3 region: CASSSGTGSGNTIYF. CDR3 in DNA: TGTGCCAGCAGCTCTGGGACAGGGTCTGGAAACACCATATATTTT.